Below are 16 T cell receptor beta chains sequenced from a single sample in a study of blood T cell repertoires in COVID-19. TCRdb's copy holds only in-frame clones and misses some; the assay was immunoSEQ multiplex PCR. The sample holds approximately 200,000 clones, approximately 83% seen once. The sample comprised peripheral blood. The receptors were sampled from an older woman with acute or convalescent COVID-19.

The chain links TRBV5-1 to TRBJ1-2; tentatively, D is TRBD1 (6 bases). The CDR3 is 15 residues long. V was trimmed by 4 bases and J by 2 bases, leaving 15 bases between them. CDR1 is SGHRS, CDR2 YFSETQ, per germline. The CDR3, as DNA: TGCGCCAGCAGCGGCGGACAGAACGTAAACTATGGCTACACCTTC. This codes for CASSGGQNVNYGYTF.

The CDR3 region is CASSRSSGANVLTF. CDR3 bases: TGTGCCAGCAGTCGTAGCTCTGGGGCCAACGTCCTGACTTTC. The chain recombines TRBV6-2 or TRBV6-3 with TRBJ2-6, with D unresolved. Germline values: CDR1 MNHEY, CDR2 SVGEGT. The CDR3 runs 14 residues. V lost 5 bases, J lost 0 bases, and 5 bases lay in between.

The chain uses TRBV12-3 or TRBV12-4 and TRBJ2-7; 9 positions match TRBD2. Trimming removed 5 bases from V and 10 bases from J; junction bases left unmatched: 9. This CDR3 spans 13 amino acids. CDR3: CASSLSGLAVQYF. The CDR3, as DNA: TGTGCCAGCAGTCTATCGGGACTAGCCGTTCAGTACTTC.

V is TRBV27 and J is TRBJ1-2, with D maybe TRBD1 (6 bases). Germline assignment: CDR1 MNHEY and CDR2 SMNVEV (reference sequence). V shed 3 bases and J shed 6 bases, with 11 bases lying between them. The CDR3 runs 13 residues. CDR3 protein: CASSFQGWDGYTF. Written as DNA, the CDR3 is TGTGCCAGCAGTTTTCAGGGGTGGGATGGCTACACCTTC.

This chain joins TRBV10-3 and TRBJ2-5; D call uncertain. The CDR3 sequence is 12 residues long. Germline CDR1 is ENHRY and CDR2 is SYGVKD. Trimming took off 1 base at V and 5 bases at J, with 5 bases between the two ends. CDR3 loop: CAISEYGETQYF. The CDR3 DNA follows: TGTGCCATCAGTGAGTACGGGGAGACCCAGTACTTC.

This clone occurred a few times. The chain links TRBV7-8 to TRBJ1-3; D remains ambiguous. Per the germline V gene, CDR1 is SGHVS and CDR2 is FQNEAQ. Trimming took 2 bases from V and 0 from J, leaving 11 bases between them. The CDR3 length is 16 residues. This CDR3 is CASSLSDASSGNTIYF. CDR3 coding DNA: TGTGCCAGCAGCTTAAGCGACGCATCCTCTGGAAACACCATATATTTT.

The chain uses TRBV9 and TRBJ2-2; D not certain. Trimming cost V 6 bases and J 3 bases, with 6 bases left between them. The CDR3 spans 12 residues. The germline CDR1 and CDR2 sequences are SGDLS and YYNGEE. The CDR3 protein is CASNRDTGELFF. CDR3 DNA: TGTGCCAGCAACCGAGACACCGGGGAGCTGTTTTTT.

The chain couples TRBV2 to TRBJ1-6; D unresolved. The V and J ends lost 3 bases and 7 bases respectively, with 13 bases between them. The CDR3 has 15 amino acids. The germline gives CDR1 SNHLY, CDR2 FYNNEI. The chain's CDR3 is CASSDLQRINSPLHF. CDR3 coding DNA: TGTGCCAGCAGTGACTTACAGCGGATAAATTCACCCCTCCACTTT.

The chain combines TRBV7-2 with TRBJ1-3; unclear D gene. The length of the CDR3 is 15 residues. CDR1 and CDR2 from the germline V gene are SGHTA and FQGNSA. V was shortened by 1 base and J by 4 bases, with 11 bases between the two germline ends. The CDR3 protein is CASSLGSGKGNTIYF. DNA of the CDR3: TGTGCCAGCAGCTTAGGGTCAGGAAAGGGAAACACCATATATTTT.

The rearrangement uses TRBV4-3 and TRBJ1-3; D remains unclear. The CDR3 has 16 residues. V dropped 1 base and J dropped 0 bases, with 10 bases sitting between them. Per the germline V gene, CDR1 is LGHNA and CDR2 is YSLEER. The CDR3 protein is CASSQAAQFSGNTIYF. The CDR3, as DNA: TGCGCCAGCAGCCAAGCAGCGCAGTTCTCTGGAAACACCATATATTTT.

This rearrangement joins TRBV18 to TRBJ1-1; D remains unclear. V lost 6 bases and J 1 base, leaving 9 bases between the germline ends. Germline lookup yields CDR1 KGHSH and CDR2 LQKENI. The CDR3 is 13 residues long. The CDR3 is CASSSAPNTEAFF. The DNA for the CDR3 is TGTGCCAGCTCCTCCGCGCCGAACACTGAAGCTTTCTTT.

This clone has ten or more counts. The V gene is TRBV11-2, the J gene TRBJ1-4; D gene unclear. Germline values: CDR1 SGHAT, CDR2 FQNNGV. The CDR3 consists of 15 residues. V was trimmed by 3 bases and J by 0 bases, leaving 8 bases between them. CDR3 region: CASSFRLATNEKLFF. In DNA, the CDR3 is TGTGCCAGCAGCTTTCGACTGGCAACTAATGAAAAACTGTTTTTT.

The rearrangement joins TRBV5-1 to TRBJ2-5; D possibly corresponds to TRBD2 (5 bases). The germline V gene has CDR1 SGHRS and CDR2 YFSETQ. The CDR3 consists of 15 residues. V shed 1 base and J shed 0 bases, with 10 bases lying between them. The CDR3 coding sequence is TGCGCCAGCAGCTTGCGGCCTAGCAACCAAGAGACCCAGTACTTC. Translated, it gives CASSLRPSNQETQYF. Based on the CDR3 plus reference TRBV5-1 and TRBJ2-5, the full variable domain is KAGVTQTPRYLIKTRGQQVTLSCSPISGHRSVSWYQQTPGQGLQFLFEYFSETQRNKGNFPGRFSGRQFSNSRSEMNVSTLELGDSALYLCASSLRPSNQETQYFGPGTRLLVL.

This clone was picked up a small number of times. This chain connects TRBV30 to TRBJ2-1, with D possibly TRBD2 on 6 matching bases. Trimming pared 4 bases from V and 10 bases from J, leaving 11 bases between. This CDR3 comprises 11 residues. Per the germline V gene, CDR1 is GTSNPN and CDR2 is SVGIG (reference sequence). The CDR3 DNA reads as TGTGCCTGGATAGGCGGGACCGAGCAGTTCTTC. Its protein is CAWIGGTEQFF.

J is TRBJ2-7 and V is TRBV5-4, with D perhaps matching TRBD1 (5 bases). Between the trimmed V and J ends, which lost 2 bases and 3 bases, there was a span of 9 bases. The CDR3 spans 13 residues. Germline assignment: CDR1 SGHNT and CDR2 YYREEE (reference sequence). CDR3 sequence: CASSFQGNYEQYF. As DNA, the CDR3 is TGTGCCAGCAGCTTCCAGGGAAACTACGAGCAGTACTTC. Drawing the rest from reference TRBV5-4 and TRBJ2-7, the complete variable domain is ETGVTQSPTHLIKTRGQQVTLRCSSQSGHNTVSWYQQALGQGPQFIFQYYREEENGRGNFPPRFSGLQFPNYSSELNVNALELDDSALYLCASSFQGNYEQYFGPGTRLTVT.

This clone was seen repeatedly, ten times or more. This sequence joins TRBV7-2 and TRBJ1-6; D might be TRBD1 (6 bases). Germline V CDR1 and CDR2: SGHTA, FQGNSA. The CDR3 spans 16 residues. Between the trimmed V and J ends, which lost 5 bases and 5 bases, there was a span of 16 bases. The DNA of the CDR3 is TGTGCCAGCAGCCTACAGGGCGCCCGTAATAATTCACCCCTCCACTTT. Translated, it gives CASSLQGARNNSPLHF.